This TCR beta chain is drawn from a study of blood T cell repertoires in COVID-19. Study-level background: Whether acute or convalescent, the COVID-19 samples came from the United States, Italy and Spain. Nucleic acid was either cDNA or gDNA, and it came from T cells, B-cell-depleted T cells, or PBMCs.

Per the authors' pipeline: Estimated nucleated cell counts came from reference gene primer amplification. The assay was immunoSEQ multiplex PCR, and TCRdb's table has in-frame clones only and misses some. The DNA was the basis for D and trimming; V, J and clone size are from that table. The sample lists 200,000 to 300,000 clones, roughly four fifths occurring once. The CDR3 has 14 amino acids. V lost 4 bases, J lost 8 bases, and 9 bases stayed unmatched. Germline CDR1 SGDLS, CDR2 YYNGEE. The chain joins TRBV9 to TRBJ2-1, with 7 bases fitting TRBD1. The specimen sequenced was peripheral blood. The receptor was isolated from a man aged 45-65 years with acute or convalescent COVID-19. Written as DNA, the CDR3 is TGTGCCAGCAGCAAGGTACAGGGGCTCGATGAGCAGTTCTTC. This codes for CASSKVQGLDEQFF.